This T cell receptor beta chain was recovered during a study of cytomegalovirus exposure and HLA in healthy donors. The ends were cut back, 3 bases at V and 6 bases at J, with 17 bases in the middle. The length of the CDR3 is 15 residues. The germline CDR1 and CDR2 sequences are SGDLS and YYNGEE. Sequencing used immunoSEQ multiplex PCR; TCRdb keeps in-frame clones, though not all of them. Here the sample spans about 120,000 clones, more than 75% being singletons. The TCR sequence derives from a woman under 40 in good health and CMV-seronegative. Sequencing was performed on PBMCs. The chain is built from TRBV9 and TRBJ2-3; D gene uncertain. The CDR3 protein is CASSADFPPVDTQYF. The CDR3 bases are TGTGCCAGCAGCGCAGACTTTCCACCGGTGGATACGCAGTATTTT. The full variable domain, completed using reference TRBV9 and TRBJ2-3, is DSGVTQTPKHLITATGQRVTLRCSPRSGDLSVYWYQQSLDQGLQFLIQYYNGEERAKGNILERFSAQQFPDLHSELNLSSLELGDSALYFCASSADFPPVDTQYFGPGTRLTVL.